This T cell receptor (beta chain) was found in a study of T cell repertoires in cytomegalovirus infection. Across the whole study: A matching HLA type, together with CMV infection, was signaled by public TCR beta signatures. The study's findings and limits: Pooled public TCR beta family frequency picked out CMV carriers with the relevant HLA. HLA-C-restricted TCR beta clonotypes specific for CMV led the ex vivo response.

MiXCR, applied by TCRdb to the reads, yields one record per CDR3 protein. Among 200,000 to 300,000 distinct CDR3 sequences listed, 9% to 15% were seen once. This clonotype was seen many times. Its antigen is undetermined. CDR3 length: 15 residues. Germline CDR1 and CDR2: SGHNT and YYREEE (reference sequence). V gave up 3 bases and J gave up 3 bases; unmatched junction bases: 6. Sequencing was performed on PBMCs. This chain joins TRBV5-4 and TRBJ2-5, with 9 positions matching TRBD1. The source of this sequence is a human donor in good health (CMV status not recorded). Some clones in this sample may be carry-over from other donors' samples. For the CDR3, the DNA is TGTGCCAGCAGCTCGTTCCGGGACAGGGAAGAGACCCAGTACTTC. The encoded protein is CASSSFRDREETQYF.